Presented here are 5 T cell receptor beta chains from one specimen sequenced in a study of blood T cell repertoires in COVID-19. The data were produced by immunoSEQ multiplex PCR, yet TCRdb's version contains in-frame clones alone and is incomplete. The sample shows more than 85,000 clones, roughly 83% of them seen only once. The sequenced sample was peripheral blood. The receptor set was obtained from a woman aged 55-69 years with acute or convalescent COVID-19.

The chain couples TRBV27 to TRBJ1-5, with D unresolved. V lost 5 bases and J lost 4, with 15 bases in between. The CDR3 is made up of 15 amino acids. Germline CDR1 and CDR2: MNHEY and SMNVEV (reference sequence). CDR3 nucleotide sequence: TGTGCCAGCAGTGTCTGGGAGGAGCTTAATCAGCCCCAGCATTTT. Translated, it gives CASSVWEELNQPQHF.

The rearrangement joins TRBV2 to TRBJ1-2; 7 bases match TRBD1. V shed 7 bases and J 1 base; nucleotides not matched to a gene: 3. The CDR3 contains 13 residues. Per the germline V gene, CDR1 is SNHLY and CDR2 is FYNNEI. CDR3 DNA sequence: TGTGCCAGCACAGGGGGGCTTAACTATGGCTACACCTTC. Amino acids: CASTGGLNYGYTF. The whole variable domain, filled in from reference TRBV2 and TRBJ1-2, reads EPEVTQTPSHQVTQMGQEVILRCVPISNHLYFYWYRQILGQKVEFLVSFYNNEISEKSEIFDDQFSVERPDGSNFTLKIRSTKLEDSAMYFCASTGGLNYGYTFGSGTRLTVV.

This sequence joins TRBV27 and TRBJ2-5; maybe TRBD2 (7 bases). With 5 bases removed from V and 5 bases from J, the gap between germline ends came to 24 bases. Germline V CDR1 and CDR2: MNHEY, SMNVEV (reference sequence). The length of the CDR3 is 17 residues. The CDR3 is CASSTTDLGGRGETQYF. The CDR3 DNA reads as TGTGCCAGCAGTACAACCGACCTGGGGGGGCGGGGGGAGACCCAGTACTTC.

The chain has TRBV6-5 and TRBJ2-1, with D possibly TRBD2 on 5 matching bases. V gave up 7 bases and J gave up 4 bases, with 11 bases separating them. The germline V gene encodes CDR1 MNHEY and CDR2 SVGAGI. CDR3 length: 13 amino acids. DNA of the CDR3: TGTGCCAGCATACTCGGGAAATACAATGAGCAGTTCTTC. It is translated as CASILGKYNEQFF.

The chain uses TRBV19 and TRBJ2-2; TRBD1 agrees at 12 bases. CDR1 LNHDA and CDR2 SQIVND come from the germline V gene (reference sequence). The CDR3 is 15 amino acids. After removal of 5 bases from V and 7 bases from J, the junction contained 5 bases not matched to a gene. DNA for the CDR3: TGTGCCAGTAGTCTCGGGACAGGGGGCTTCGGGGAGCTGTTTTTT. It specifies CASSLGTGGFGELFF.